The rows below give T cell receptor beta chains drawn from one sample of a study of OX40 agonist ivuxolimab in advanced cancers. Here immunoSEQ multiplex PCR was the method, and the copy in TCRdb shows in-frame clones only, minus some. Among 60,000 to 70,000 clones listed, 86% were seen once. This material consisted of CD4+ or CD8+ T cells sorted from blood, taken in a trial of the OX40 agonist ivuxolimab. The receptors originated from an adult with an advanced solid tumor such as melanoma, head and neck, liver or kidney cancer. Both conserved end residues are part of each CDR3. The D gene is left open where the match is weak. Clone size is given for some rows only: seen once, a few or many times, or a class if the clone is expanded.

d_call	clone_size	cdr3_length	v_call	j_call	cdr3_aa	cdr3_nt
TRBD1	-	15	TRBV9	TRBJ2-3	CASSATGTGGDTQYF	TGTGCCAGCAGCGCCACCGGAACAGGGGGAGATACGCAGTATTTT
-	-	15	TRBV7-2	TRBJ2-1	CASSFARRSYNEQFF	TGTGCCAGCAGCTTTGCACGGAGGTCCTACAATGAGCAGTTCTTC
TRBD2	-	15	TRBV5-1	TRBJ2-5	CASSLGAGAAETQYF	TGCGCCAGCAGCTTGGGGGCGGGAGCGGCGGAGACCCAGTACTTC
TRBD1	-	14	TRBV4-1	TRBJ2-3	CASSQRDRADTQYF	TGCGCCAGCAGCCAGCGAGACAGGGCAGATACGCAGTATTTT
TRBD2	-	16	TRBV5-4	TRBJ2-1	CASSLLRGGFYNEQFF	TGTGCCAGCAGCTTGCTACGGGGGGGCTTCTACAATGAGCAGTTCTTC
-	-	14	TRBV5-4	TRBJ1-2	CASSSIQGNYGYTF	TGTGCCAGCAGCTCCATACAGGGAAACTATGGCTACACCTTC
-	-	14	TRBV19	TRBJ1-5	CASSMLGEGQPQHF	TGTGCCAGTAGTATGTTGGGGGAAGGCCAGCCCCAGCATTTT
-	-	18	TRBV28	TRBJ1-5	CASSLYWGPGDSNQPQHF	TGTGCCAGCAGTTTATATTGGGGGCCTGGAGATAGCAATCAGCCCCAGCATTTT
-	-	12	TRBV29-1	TRBJ2-1	CSASTSNNEQFF	TGCAGCGCCTCGACTAGTAACAATGAGCAGTTCTTC
TRBD2	-	11	TRBV28	TRBJ2-1	CASHKAGGQFF	TGTGCCAGCCATAAAGCGGGGGGGCAGTTCTTC
TRBD1	-	16	TRBV19	TRBJ2-1	CASSLVSGGGYNEQFF	TGTGCCAGTAGTCTCGTCTCAGGGGGCGGCTACAATGAGCAGTTCTTC
-	-	13	TRBV30	TRBJ2-7	CAWSSGTYYEQYF	TGTGCCTGGAGCTCCGGGACGTACTACGAGCAGTACTTC
-	-	14	TRBV5-6	TRBJ1-2	CASSFGYREDGYTF	TGTGCCAGCAGCTTTGGATACAGGGAAGATGGCTACACCTTC
TRBD1	-	15	TRBV5-1	TRBJ1-4	CASSTRTGDGEKLFF	TGCGCCAGCAGCACGCGGACAGGGGATGGTGAAAAACTGTTTTTT
-	-	13	TRBV6-5	TRBJ1-2	CASTELDGAGYTF	TGTGCCAGCACCGAGTTGGACGGCGCTGGCTACACCTTC
-	-	13	TRBV5-4	TRBJ2-5	CASSLDEKETQYF	TGTGCCAGCAGCTTGGATGAAAAAGAGACCCAGTACTTC
-	few	14	TRBV9	TRBJ2-3	CASSGGRAGDTQYF	TGTGCCAGCAGCGGGGGAAGAGCGGGTGATACGCAGTATTTT
TRBD2	-	14	TRBV29-1	TRBJ2-1	CSVERLAGDNEQFF	TGCAGCGTAGAAAGACTAGCGGGAGACAATGAGCAGTTCTTC
-	-	13	TRBV2	TRBJ2-1	CASSAGLLNEQFF	TGTGCCAGCAGTGCGGGACTTCTCAATGAGCAGTTCTTC
-	few	13	TRBV18	TRBJ1-1	CASSLGGDTEAFF	TGTGCCAGCTCACTAGGAGGGGACACTGAAGCTTTCTTT
-	few	14	TRBV18	TRBJ2-7	CASSPEIFSREQYF	TGTGCCAGCTCACCGGAGATCTTTAGCCGCGAGCAGTACTTC
-	-	15	TRBV6-1	TRBJ1-1	CASLLQGPSNPEAFF	TGTGCCAGCCTCCTACAGGGCCCATCCAACCCTGAAGCTTTCTTT
-	-	14	TRBV2	TRBJ1-5	CASSETRGFQPQHF	TGTGCCAGCAGTGAAACCCGGGGGTTTCAGCCCCAGCATTTT
TRBD2	few	17	TRBV4-3	TRBJ2-1	CASSQTPAPSGYNEQFF	TGCGCCAGCAGCCAAACCCCGGCCCCTAGCGGATACAATGAGCAGTTCTTC
-	-	18	TRBV11-2	TRBJ1-2	CASSSFPLVESSNYGYTF	TGTGCCAGCAGCTCCTTCCCCCTCGTAGAGAGCTCTAACTATGGCTACACCTTC
-	few	15	TRBV4-3	TRBJ1-1	CASSQERSTNTEAFF	TGCGCCAGCAGCCAAGAGCGCAGCACGAACACTGAAGCTTTCTTT
-	-	13	TRBV27	TRBJ2-2	CASSYREAGELFF	TGTGCCAGCAGTTACAGGGAGGCCGGGGAGCTGTTTTTT
TRBD1	-	14	TRBV6-5	TRBJ2-1	CASSRQGSYNEQFF	TGTGCCAGCAGCCGACAGGGTTCCTACAATGAGCAGTTCTTC
TRBD2	once	16	TRBV4-3	TRBJ2-3	CASSQRSGGRTDTQYF	TGCGCCAGCAGCCAACGAAGCGGGGGCCGCACAGATACGCAGTATTTT
TRBD1	-	13	TRBV30	TRBJ2-7	CAWRGQGSYEQYF	TGTGCCTGGAGAGGACAGGGATCCTACGAGCAGTACTTC
TRBD2	-	15	TRBV5-1	TRBJ2-7	CASSLELAGIYEQYF	TGCGCCAGCAGCTTGGAGTTAGCGGGGATCTACGAGCAGTACTTC
-	-	13	TRBV9	TRBJ2-7	CASSVGQLEGQYF	TGTGCCAGCAGCGTAGGACAACTAGAGGGGCAGTACTTC
-	-	15	TRBV18	TRBJ2-5	CASSPRLSEVETQYF	TGTGCCAGCTCACCACGCCTCAGCGAGGTGGAGACCCAGTACTTC
-	-	14	TRBV13	TRBJ2-5	CASSLPTGVETQYF	TGTGCCAGCAGCCTCCCGACGGGGGTGGAGACCCAGTACTTC
-	-	17	TRBV5-1	TRBJ1-1	CASSLPGATIMNTEAFF	TGCGCCAGCAGCTTACCAGGGGCGACTATTATGAACACTGAAGCTTTCTTT
TRBD2	-	16	TRBV5-4	TRBJ2-1	CASSSRERPSGNEQFF	TGTGCCAGCAGCTCACGGGAACGTCCTAGCGGGAATGAGCAGTTCTTC
-	-	13	TRBV19	TRBJ1-3	CAASPTAGNTIYF	TGTGCCGCAAGCCCGACAGCTGGAAACACCATATATTTT
-	-	15	TRBV5-1	TRBJ2-3	CASSLGTTSGDTQYF	TGCGCCAGCAGCTTGGGGACTACTTCGGGAGATACGCAGTATTTT
TRBD2	-	15	TRBV7-2	TRBJ2-3	CASSPGLVGADTQYF	TGTGCCAGCAGCCCGGGACTAGTGGGTGCAGATACGCAGTATTTT
-	-	13	TRBV19	TRBJ2-7	CASSWGVTYEQYF	TGTGCCAGTAGTTGGGGGGTGACCTACGAGCAGTACTTC
-	-	16	TRBV19	TRBJ1-5	CASSMDTVYSNQPQHF	TGTGCCAGTTCAATGGATACTGTGTATAGCAATCAGCCCCAGCATTTT